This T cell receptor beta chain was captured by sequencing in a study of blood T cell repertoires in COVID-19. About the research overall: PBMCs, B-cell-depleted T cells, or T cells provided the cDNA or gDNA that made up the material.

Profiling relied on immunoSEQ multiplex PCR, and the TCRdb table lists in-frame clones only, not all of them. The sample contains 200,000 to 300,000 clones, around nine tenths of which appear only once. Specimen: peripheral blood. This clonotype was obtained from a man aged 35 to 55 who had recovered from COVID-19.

The DNA of the CDR3 is TGTGCCAGCTCACCCAGAAGTGATAAGAACACTGAAGCTTTCTTT. Its protein product is CASSPRSDKNTEAFF. The chain carries TRBV18 and TRBJ1-1; no clear D. CDR1 and CDR2 (germline): KGHSH, LQKENI. V was pared by 3 bases and J by 1 base, with 12 bases between. The CDR3 is 15 amino acids.